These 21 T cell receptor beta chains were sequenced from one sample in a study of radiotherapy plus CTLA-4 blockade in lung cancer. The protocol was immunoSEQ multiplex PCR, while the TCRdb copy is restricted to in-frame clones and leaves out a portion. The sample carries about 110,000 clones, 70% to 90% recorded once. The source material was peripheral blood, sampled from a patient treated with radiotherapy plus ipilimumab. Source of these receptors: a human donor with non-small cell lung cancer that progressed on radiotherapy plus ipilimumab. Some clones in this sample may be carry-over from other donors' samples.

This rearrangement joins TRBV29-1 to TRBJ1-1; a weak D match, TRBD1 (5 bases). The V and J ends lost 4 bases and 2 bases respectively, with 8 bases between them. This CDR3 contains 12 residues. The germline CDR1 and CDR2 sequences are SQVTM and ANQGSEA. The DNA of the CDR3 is TGCAGCGTTGGACAGCTTAACACTGAAGCTTTCTTT. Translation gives CSVGQLNTEAFF.

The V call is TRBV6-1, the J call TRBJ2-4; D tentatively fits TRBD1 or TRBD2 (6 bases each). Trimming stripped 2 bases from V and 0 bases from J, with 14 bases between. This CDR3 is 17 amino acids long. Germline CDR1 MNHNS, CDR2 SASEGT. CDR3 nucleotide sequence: TGTGCCAGCAGTGAATCTGGGGGGCTGATAGCCAAAAACATTCAGTACTTC. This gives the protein CASSESGGLIAKNIQYF.

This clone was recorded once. For the CDR3, the DNA is TGTGCCAGCAGCTTACAGATATCCTACGAGCAGTACTTC. The encoded protein is CASSLQISYEQYF. The V gene is TRBV7-2, the J gene TRBJ2-7; D is undetermined. From germline, CDR1 is SGHTA and CDR2 FQGNSA. This CDR3 comprises 13 residues. The V end was cut by 2 bases, the J end by 1 base, with 6 bases between.

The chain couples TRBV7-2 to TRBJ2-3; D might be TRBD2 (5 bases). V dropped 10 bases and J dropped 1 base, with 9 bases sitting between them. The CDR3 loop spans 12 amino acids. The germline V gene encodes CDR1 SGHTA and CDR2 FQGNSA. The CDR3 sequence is CAIGLRTDTQYF. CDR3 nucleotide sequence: TGTGCCATAGGACTCCGCACAGATACGCAGTATTTT. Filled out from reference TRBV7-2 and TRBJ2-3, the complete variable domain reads GAGVSQSPSNKVTEKGKDVELRCDPISGHTALYWYRQSLGQGLEFLIYFQGNSAPDKSGLPSDRFSAERTGGSVSTLTIQRTQQEDSAVYLCAIGLRTDTQYFGPGTRLTVL.

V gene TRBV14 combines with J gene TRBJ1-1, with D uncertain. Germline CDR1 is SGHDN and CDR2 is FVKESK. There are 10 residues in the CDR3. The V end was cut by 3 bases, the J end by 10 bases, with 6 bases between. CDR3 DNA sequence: TGTGCCAGCAGCCAGACAAGAGCTTTCTTT. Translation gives CASSQTRAFF.

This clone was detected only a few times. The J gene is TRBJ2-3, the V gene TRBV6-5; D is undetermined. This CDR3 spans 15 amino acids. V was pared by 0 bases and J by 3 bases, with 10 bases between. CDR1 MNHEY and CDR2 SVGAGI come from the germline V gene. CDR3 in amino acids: CASSYSRSATDTQYF. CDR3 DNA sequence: TGTGCCAGCAGTTACTCAAGGTCAGCAACAGATACGCAGTATTTT.

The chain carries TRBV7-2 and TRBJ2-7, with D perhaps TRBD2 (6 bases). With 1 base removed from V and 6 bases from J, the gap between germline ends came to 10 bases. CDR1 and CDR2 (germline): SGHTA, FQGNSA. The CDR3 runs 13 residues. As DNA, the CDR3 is TGTGCCAGCAGCTTAGGGAGGGGAGGCGAGCAGTACTTC. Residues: CASSLGRGGEQYF.

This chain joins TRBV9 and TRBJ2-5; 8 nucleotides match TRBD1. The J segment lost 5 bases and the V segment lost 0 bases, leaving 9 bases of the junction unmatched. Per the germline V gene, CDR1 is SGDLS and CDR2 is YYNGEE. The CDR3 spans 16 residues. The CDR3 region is CASSVAAQGAGETQYF. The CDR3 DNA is TGTGCCAGCAGCGTAGCCGCCCAGGGGGCTGGTGAGACCCAGTACTTC.

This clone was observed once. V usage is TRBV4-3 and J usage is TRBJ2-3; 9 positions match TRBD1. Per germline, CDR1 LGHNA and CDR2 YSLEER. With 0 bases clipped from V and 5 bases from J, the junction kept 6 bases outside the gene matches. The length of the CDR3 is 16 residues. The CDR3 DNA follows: TGCGCCAGCAGCCAAGAGGAGGGACAGGGAATAGATACGCAGTATTTT. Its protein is CASSQEEGQGIDTQYF.

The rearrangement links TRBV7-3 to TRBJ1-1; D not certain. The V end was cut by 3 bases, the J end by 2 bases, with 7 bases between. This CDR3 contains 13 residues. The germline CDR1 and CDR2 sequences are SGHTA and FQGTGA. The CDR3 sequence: CASSFTANTEAFF. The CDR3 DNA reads TGTGCCAGCAGCTTTACAGCTAACACTGAAGCTTTCTTT.

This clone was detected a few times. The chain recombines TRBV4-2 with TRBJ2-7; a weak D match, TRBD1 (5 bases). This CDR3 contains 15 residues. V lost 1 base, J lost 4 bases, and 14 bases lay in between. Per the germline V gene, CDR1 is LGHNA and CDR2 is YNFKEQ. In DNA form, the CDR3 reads TGTGCCAGCAGCCAAGCGGCCGGCAGGGCTTACGAGCAGTACTTC. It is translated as CASSQAAGRAYEQYF.

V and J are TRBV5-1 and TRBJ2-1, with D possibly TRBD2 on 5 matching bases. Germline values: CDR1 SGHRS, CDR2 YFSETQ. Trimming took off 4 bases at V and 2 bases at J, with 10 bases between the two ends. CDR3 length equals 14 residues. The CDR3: CASSASGTYNEQFF. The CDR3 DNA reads TGCGCCAGCAGCGCCAGCGGAACCTACAATGAGCAGTTCTTC.

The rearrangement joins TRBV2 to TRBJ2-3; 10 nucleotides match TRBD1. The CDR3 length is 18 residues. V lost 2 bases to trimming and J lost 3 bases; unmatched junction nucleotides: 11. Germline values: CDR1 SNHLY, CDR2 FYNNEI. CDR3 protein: CASSEMAGTGDLTDTQYF. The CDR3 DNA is TGTGCCAGCAGTGAAATGGCCGGGACAGGGGATCTGACAGATACGCAGTATTTT.

The CDR3 spells CASSLVAVHYEQYF. The CDR3 bases are TGTGCCAGCAGCTTAGTTGCAGTGCACTACGAGCAGTACTTC. The chain employs TRBV7-2 and TRBJ2-5; D gene ambiguous. The end of the DNA aligns better with TRBJ2-7, so the J call may be wrong. The CDR3 is 14 amino acids. The germline CDR1 and CDR2 sequences are SGHTA and FQGNSA.

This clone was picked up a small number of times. CDR3 sequence reads: CASSSQPNSPLHF. Written as DNA, the CDR3 is TGTGCCAGCAGCTCTCAGCCTAATTCACCCCTCCACTTT. The rearrangement uses TRBV5-6 and TRBJ1-6, with unresolved D. Trimming left V 3 bases short and J 6 bases short, with 7 bases between. From germline, CDR1 is SGHDT and CDR2 YYEEEE. This CDR3 contains 13 residues.

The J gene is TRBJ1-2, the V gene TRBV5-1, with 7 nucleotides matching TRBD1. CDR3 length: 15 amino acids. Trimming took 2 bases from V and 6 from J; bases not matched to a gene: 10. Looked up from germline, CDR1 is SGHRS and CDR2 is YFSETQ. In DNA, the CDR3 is TGCGCCAGCAGCTTTGCTCAGGGGGAGACGGATGGCTACACCTTC. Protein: CASSFAQGETDGYTF.

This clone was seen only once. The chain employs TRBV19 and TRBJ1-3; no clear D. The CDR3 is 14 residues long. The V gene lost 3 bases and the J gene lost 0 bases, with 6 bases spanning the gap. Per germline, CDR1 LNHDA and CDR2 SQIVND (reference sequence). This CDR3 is CASSIVNSGNTIYF. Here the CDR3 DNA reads TGTGCCAGTAGTATCGTCAACTCTGGAAACACCATATATTTT.

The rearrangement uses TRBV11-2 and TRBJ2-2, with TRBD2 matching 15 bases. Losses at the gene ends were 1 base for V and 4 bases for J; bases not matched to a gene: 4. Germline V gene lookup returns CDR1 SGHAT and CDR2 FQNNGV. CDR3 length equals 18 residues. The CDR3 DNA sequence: TGTGCCAGCAGCTTAGGAGGGACTAGCGGGGGGAGCACCGGGGAGCTGTTTTTT. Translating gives CASSLGGTSGGSTGELFF.

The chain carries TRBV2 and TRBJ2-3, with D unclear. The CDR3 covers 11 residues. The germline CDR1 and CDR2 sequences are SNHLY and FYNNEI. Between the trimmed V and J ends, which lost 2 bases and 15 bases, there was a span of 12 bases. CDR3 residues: CASSEYYASYF. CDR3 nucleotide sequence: TGTGCCAGCAGTGAATATTATGCGAGTTATTTT.

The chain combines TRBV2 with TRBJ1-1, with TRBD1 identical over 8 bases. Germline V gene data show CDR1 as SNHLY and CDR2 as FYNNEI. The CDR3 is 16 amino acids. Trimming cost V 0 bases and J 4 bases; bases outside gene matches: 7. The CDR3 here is CASSEALRTGSTEAFF. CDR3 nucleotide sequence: TGTGCCAGCAGTGAAGCATTACGGACAGGGAGCACTGAAGCTTTCTTT.

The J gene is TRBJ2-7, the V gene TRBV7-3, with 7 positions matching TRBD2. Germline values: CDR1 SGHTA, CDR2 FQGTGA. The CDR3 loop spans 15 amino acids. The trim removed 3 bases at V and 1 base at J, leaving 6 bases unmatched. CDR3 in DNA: TGTGCCAGCAGCTTGCTTCCGGGGGGATCCTACGAGCAGTACTTC. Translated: CASSLLPGGSYEQYF.